This T cell receptor (beta chain) was observed in a study of cytomegalovirus exposure and HLA in healthy donors. With regard to this clone: What it binds is unknown.

In the PCR, 60 Vbeta and 13 Jbeta primers were used. Using immunoSEQ multiplex PCR, the repertoire was profiled, and TCRdb retains in-frame clones only, with some absent. This repertoire shows under 150,000 clones, approximately 80% found once; its top ten account for 1.1% to 1.5%. The CDR3 is 15 residues long. The ends lost 6 bases at V and 6 bases at J; junction bases unmatched: 11. The germline CDR1 and CDR2 sequences are ENHRY and SYGVKD. General study points: Rarity marked most TCR sequences, yet some public TCRs occurred in many donors. Cytomegalovirus association was listed for about 170 TCR beta chains.

The sequenced sample consisted of PBMCs. The source is a woman in her thirties or forties in good health and CMV-seronegative. This chain connects TRBV10-3 to TRBJ1-2, with 9 bases lining up with TRBD1. The CDR3 here is CAIREPGQGEDGYTF. CDR3 sequence (DNA): TGTGCCATCAGGGAACCGGGACAGGGAGAAGATGGCTACACCTTC.